This paragraph covers one T cell receptor beta chain sequence. Its matching antigen is unknown. These data belong to a study of cytomegalovirus exposure and HLA in healthy donors. Overall study results and limits: Presence/absence analyses assumed roughly uniform sequencing depth across donors. Earlier analysis looked at TCR beta V segments, and most were productive about 87% or about 30% of the time. In a later analysis, compared with equally common non-associated chains, HLA-associated beta chains were more expanded. Accurate HLA-A and HLA-B prediction from TCR beta sequences was reported for most subjects.

V dropped 5 bases and J dropped 1 base, with 14 bases sitting between them. This CDR3 has 15 amino acids. CDR1 is MDHEN, CDR2 SYDVKM, per germline. The study ran its PCR with 60 Vbeta and 13 Jbeta primers. Profiling relied on immunoSEQ multiplex PCR, and the TCRdb table lists in-frame clones only, not all of them. The table has around 140,000 clones, around 77% seen once. This chain links TRBV28 with TRBJ1-2; D might be TRBD1 (5 bases). The material sequenced was PBMCs. This receptor was taken from a male donor in good health and CMV-seropositive. The CDR3 DNA reads TGTGCCAGCAGTCCCCGGGGGTACAGTAACTATGGCTACACCTTC. This encodes CASSPRGYSNYGYTF.